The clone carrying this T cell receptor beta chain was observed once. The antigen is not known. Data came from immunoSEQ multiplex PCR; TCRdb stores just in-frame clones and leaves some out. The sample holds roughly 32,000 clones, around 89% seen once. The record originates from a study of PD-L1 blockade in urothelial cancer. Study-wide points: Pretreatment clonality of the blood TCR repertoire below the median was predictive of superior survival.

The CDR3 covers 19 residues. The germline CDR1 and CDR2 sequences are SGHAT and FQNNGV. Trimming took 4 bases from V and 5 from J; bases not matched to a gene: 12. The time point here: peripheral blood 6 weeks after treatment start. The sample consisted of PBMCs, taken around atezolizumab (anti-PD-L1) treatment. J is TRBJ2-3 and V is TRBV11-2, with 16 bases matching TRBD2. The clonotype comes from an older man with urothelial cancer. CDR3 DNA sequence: TGTGCCAGCAGCTCCCGGGGACTAGCGGGAGGGAAGAGGAAAGATACGCAGTATTTT. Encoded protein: CASSSRGLAGGKRKDTQYF.